These T cell receptor beta chains were read from a single sample in a study of blood T cells in healthy people across ages. One entry per CDR3 protein results from TCRdb running MiXCR on the 5' RACE reads. The data contain some 780,000 distinct CDR3 sequences, around three fifths of them singletons. Material for sequencing was blood. The receptors come from a man in his forties or fifties in good health. CDR3s include the opening cysteine and the closing phenylalanine or tryptophan. Each record gives: J gene, D gene, clone size, V gene, CDR3 DNA, CDR3 protein. The D gene is left open where the match is weak. Size is stated for part of the rows, as once, few or many counts, or as a class when the clone is expanded.

TRBJ1-5 | - | - | TRBV6-5 | TGTGCCAGCAGTTACCCTCGTCGGTTGGACCCCAATCAGCCCCAGCATTTT | CASSYPRRLDPNQPQHF
TRBJ2-7 | TRBD1 | - | TRBV4-3 | TGCGCCAGCAGCCTATTCCGGGACAGCTCCTACGAGCAGTACTTC | CASSLFRDSSYEQYF
TRBJ2-5 | TRBD2 | - | TRBV20-1 | TGCAGCGCAAAGACCGGGACTAGTAAAGAGACCCAGTACTTC | CSAKTGTSKETQYF
TRBJ2-5 | - | - | TRBV29-1 | TGCAGCGTTGGGACGGAGACCCAGTACTTC | CSVGTETQYF
TRBJ2-4 | - | few | TRBV15 | TGTGCCACCAGCAGATCGCGGTCTGGAAACATTCAGTACTTC | CATSRSRSGNIQYF
TRBJ1-2 | - | - | TRBV6-2/TRBV6-3 | TGTGCCAGCAGGAACTCGAGCTACGGCTACACCTTC | CASRNSSYGYTF
TRBJ2-3 | TRBD2 | - | TRBV7-2 | TGTGCCAGCAGCCTAACTAGCGGGAGGGCCGGCACAGATACGCAGTATTTT | CASSLTSGRAGTDTQYF
TRBJ2-2 | - | few | TRBV5-1 | TGCGCCAGCAGCTTCCCTGTAGCGACCGGGGAGCTGTTTTTT | CASSFPVATGELFF
TRBJ2-5 | TRBD2 | - | TRBV24-1 | TGTGCCACCAGTGATGCGGGGGGGCCACAAGAGACCCAGTACTTC | CATSDAGGPQETQYF
TRBJ2-5 | - | few | TRBV6-2/TRBV6-3 | TGTGCCAGCAGTGTCTACAGGAGTACGGTCCAAGAGACCCAGTACTTC | CASSVYRSTVQETQYF
TRBJ2-2 | - | - | TRBV5-1 | TGCGCCAGCAGCTTGGGGATGGACAGGAACACCGGGGAGCTGTTTTTT | CASSLGMDRNTGELFF
TRBJ2-1 | - | - | TRBV6-5 | TGTGCCAGCAGTCCCTACAAAAAACCAACTCAGGAGCAGTTCTTC | CASSPYKKPTQEQFF
TRBJ2-7 | - | - | TRBV7-2 | TGTGCCAGCAGCTCAGGATCTTTGACCTACGAGCAGTACTTC | CASSSGSLTYEQYF
TRBJ2-7 | TRBD2 | few | TRBV29-1 | TGCAGCGTGGGACTAGCGGCCGGCTATGAGCAGTACTTC | CSVGLAAGYEQYF
TRBJ2-3 | - | - | TRBV11-3 | TGTGCCAGCAGCTTAGATCCTGTTGGGGAAGATACGCAGTATTTT | CASSLDPVGEDTQYF
TRBJ2-3 | - | - | TRBV6-2/TRBV6-3 | TGTGCCAGCAGTCTCAGGAGGTACACAGATACGCAGTATTTT | CASSLRRYTDTQYF
TRBJ2-5 | TRBD2 | - | TRBV6-2/TRBV6-3 | TGTGCCAGCAGTTATACTGGACTAGCGCAAGAGACCCAGTACTTC | CASSYTGLAQETQYF
TRBJ2-3 | TRBD2 | - | TRBV7-8 | TGTGCCAGCGGAACTAGCGGGGCGGCTTCTAGCACAGATACGCAGTATTTT | CASGTSGAASSTDTQYF
TRBJ2-1 | - | - | TRBV20-1 | TGCAGTGCTCCGCAGGGTTACAATGAGCAGTTCTTC | CSAPQGYNEQFF
TRBJ2-6 | - | - | TRBV7-2 | TGTGCCAGCAGCTCGACGACCCTCTCTGGGGCCAACGTCCCGACTTTC | CASSSTTLSGANVPTF
TRBJ2-5 | TRBD2 | - | TRBV7-9 | TGTGCCAGCAGCTCAAGCGGGGGCCCGACAGAGACCCAGTACTTC | CASSSSGGPTETQYF
TRBJ1-1 | - | - | TRBV6-1 | TGTGCCAGCAGTGACCTTCTAGGGAGGACTGAAGCTTTCTTT | CASSDLLGRTEAFF
TRBJ2-5 | TRBD1 | - | TRBV4-3 | TGCGCCAGCAGCCAAATTCTCCCGGGACAGGGCCAAGAGACCCAGTACTTC | CASSQILPGQGQETQYF
TRBJ2-5 | - | - | TRBV6-5 | TGTGCCAGCAGTTATGAGGCTTTTGGGGCAACAGATCAAGAGACCCAGTACTTC | CASSYEAFGATDQETQYF
TRBJ2-1 | TRBD2 | - | TRBV29-1 | TGCAGCGTCGGGAGGGGGGAGTTGATTCATGAGCAGTTCTTC | CSVGRGELIHEQFF
TRBJ1-5 | TRBD1 | - | TRBV27 | TGTGCCAGCAGTTTATCCAGGGACAGCCTCAATCAGCCCCAGCATTTT | CASSLSRDSLNQPQHF
TRBJ2-4 | - | - | TRBV5-1 | TGCGCCAGCAGCTTGGTCGAGGGGAGAAATGGCAAAAACATTCAGTACTTC | CASSLVEGRNGKNIQYF
TRBJ1-2 | - | - | TRBV11-2 | TGTGCCAGCAGCTACGACAACTATGGCTACACCTTC | CASSYDNYGYTF
TRBJ2-3 | - | - | TRBV4-1 | TGCGCCAGCAGCCAAGACCCCACAGGGTCTAGCACAGATACGCAGTATTTT | CASSQDPTGSSTDTQYF
TRBJ2-1 | - | - | TRBV28 | TGTGCCAGCAGTTTACGATTCGGATCCAAAAGGGCGCAGGATGAGCAGTTCTTC | CASSLRFGSKRAQDEQFF
TRBJ2-5 | TRBD2 | few | TRBV28 | TGTGCCAGCAGTTCTGTTAGCGGGGGGCAACAAGAGACCCAGTACTTC | CASSSVSGGQQETQYF
TRBJ2-7 | - | - | TRBV10-3 | TGTGCCATCAGTGGGCAAGGACAGTCCTACAATGAGCAGTACTTC | CAISGQGQSYNEQYF
TRBJ1-6 | - | - | TRBV6-1 | TGTGCCAGGAGAGAAGACTATAATTCACCCCTCCACTTT | CARREDYNSPLHF
TRBJ2-1 | - | few | TRBV28 | TGTGCCAGCGCATGGGACTATGAGCAGTTCTTC | CASAWDYEQFF
TRBJ2-3 | TRBD2 | - | TRBV25-1 | TGTGCCAGCAGTGAGAGTAGCGGGGATCCCACAGATACGCAGTATTTT | CASSESSGDPTDTQYF
TRBJ2-1 | TRBD1 | - | TRBV4-1 | TGCGCCAGCAGCCCTCTTCCAGGGACAGGGGGCAATGAGCAGTTCTTC | CASSPLPGTGGNEQFF
TRBJ2-3 | - | few | TRBV9 | TGTGCCAGCGCAAGTGGGGACACAGATACGCAGTATTTT | CASASGDTDTQYF
TRBJ2-3 | - | - | TRBV20-1 | TGCAGTGCCCCCTCGGCGGACGGCACAGATACGCAGTATTTT | CSAPSADGTDTQYF
TRBJ2-1 | TRBD1 | - | TRBV6-5 | TGTGCCAGCAGTTCTGGACAGGGGCTTTTGAATGAGCAGTTCTTC | CASSSGQGLLNEQFF
TRBJ1-2 | - | - | TRBV20-1 | TGCAGTGCCCTCTGGAGGGGACGGTTTACTTCTAACTATGGCTACACCTTC | CSALWRGRFTSNYGYTF
TRBJ1-6 | - | - | TRBV29-1 | TGCAGCGTCAAGGACGATTTGAATTCACCCCTCCACTTT | CSVKDDLNSPLHF
TRBJ2-3 | - | few | TRBV7-2 | TGTGCCAGCAGCTTATACGGGGGGCAAAGCACAGATACGCAGTATTTT | CASSLYGGQSTDTQYF
TRBJ1-1 | TRBD1 | - | TRBV7-2 | TGTGCCAGCAGGTCAGGGGGGGTTTGGACTGAAGCTTTCTTT | CASRSGGVWTEAFF
TRBJ2-1 | TRBD2 | - | TRBV27 | TGTGCCAGCAGTGTCGGACTAGCGGGAGAGCAGTTCTTC | CASSVGLAGEQFF
TRBJ2-2 | TRBD1 | - | TRBV29-1 | TGCAGCGTTGCAGGGGGCAGAATCGGGGAGCTGTTTTTT | CSVAGGRIGELFF
TRBJ1-4 | - | few | TRBV20-1 | TGCAGTGCTAGAGTCTTCGGACAAGATGCAACTAATGAAAAACTGTTTTTT | CSARVFGQDATNEKLFF
TRBJ2-7 | TRBD1 | - | TRBV28 | TGTGCCAGCAGTACCGGTCCGGGACAGGGCTACGAGCAGTACTTC | CASSTGPGQGYEQYF
TRBJ2-2 | TRBD2 | - | TRBV27 | TGTGCCAGCAGGGTAACAGGGGTCCTAGCGGGGGGCTCTACCGGGGAGCTGTTTTTT | CASRVTGVLAGGSTGELFF
TRBJ2-5 | TRBD1 | many | TRBV10-2 | TGCGCCAGCAGTGAGCCCGGACAGGGACAAGAGACCCAGTACTTC | CASSEPGQGQETQYF
TRBJ1-2 | TRBD1 | - | TRBV4-2 | TGTGCCAGCAGCCAAGCAGGGACAGGGAACGGCTACACCTTC | CASSQAGTGNGYTF
TRBJ2-7 | - | few | TRBV15 | TGTGCCACCAGCAGAGTCAAAGACGGACACTACGAGCAGTACTTC | CATSRVKDGHYEQYF
TRBJ1-4 | - | - | TRBV27 | TGTGCCAGCAGTGTAGACAGGAGGGGAAATGAAAAACTGTTTTTT | CASSVDRRGNEKLFF
TRBJ1-1 | - | few | TRBV5-1 | TGCGCCAGCAGCAAGCGGGAAGAGAACACTGAAGCTTTCTTT | CASSKREENTEAFF
TRBJ2-7 | - | few | TRBV7-2 | TGTGCCAGCAGCTTAGCTTTTAGGGACGGCGAGCAGTACTTC | CASSLAFRDGEQYF
TRBJ2-4 | - | few | TRBV29-1 | TGCAGCGTTGGAGAAAACATTCAGTACTTC | CSVGENIQYF